The T cell receptor (beta chain) described here comes from a study of blood T cells in healthy people across ages. Findings of the study overall: Measured against age, TCR beta diversity per million T cells decreased in a roughly linear manner. The diversity estimates, figures obtained from one million T cells, were considered underestimates.

A second about 7 to 12 cycle PCR used barcoded and J-beta primers. TCRdb re-called the 5' RACE reads with MiXCR, one entry per CDR3 protein. The repertoire holds fewer than 800,000 distinct CDR3 sequences, with around 25% as singletons. This CDR3 comprises 17 residues. Losses at the gene ends were 0 bases for V and 0 bases for J; bases not matched to a gene: 5. CDR1 and CDR2 from the germline V gene are SGDLS and YYNGEE. A note on this clonotype: Its antigen is not identified.

These data also featured in a second study, about T cells of mothers and their children. From that report: Donation was provided by three healthy Caucasian mothers along with their six children.

Material: blood. This chain joins TRBV9 and TRBJ1-4; 7 nucleotides agree with TRBD1. This receptor was taken from a boy younger than 18 in good health. The CDR3 is CASSVVRGVATNEKLFF. CDR3 sequence (DNA): TGTGCCAGCAGCGTAGTCAGGGGGGTTGCAACTAATGAAAAACTGTTTTTT.